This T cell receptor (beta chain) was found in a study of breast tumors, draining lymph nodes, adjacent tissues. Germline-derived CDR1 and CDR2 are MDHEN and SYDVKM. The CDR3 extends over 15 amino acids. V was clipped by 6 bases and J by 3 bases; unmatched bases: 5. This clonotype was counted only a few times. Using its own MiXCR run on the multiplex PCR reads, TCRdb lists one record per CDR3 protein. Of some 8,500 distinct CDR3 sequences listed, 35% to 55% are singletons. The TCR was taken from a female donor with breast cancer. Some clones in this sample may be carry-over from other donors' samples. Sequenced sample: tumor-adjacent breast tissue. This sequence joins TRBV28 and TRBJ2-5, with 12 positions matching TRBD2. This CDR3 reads CASSPRLAGEETQYF. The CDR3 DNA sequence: TGTGCCAGCAGCCCCAGACTAGCGGGAGAAGAGACCCAGTACTTC. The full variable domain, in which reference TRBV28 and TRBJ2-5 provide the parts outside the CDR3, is DVKVTQSSRYLVKRTGEKVFLECVQDMDHENMFWYRQDPGLGLRLIYFSYDVKMKEKGDIPEGYSVSREKKERFSLILESASTNQTSMYLCASSPRLAGEETQYFGPGTRLLVL.